This T cell receptor (beta chain) comes out of a study of blood T cell repertoires in COVID-19. Study summary: The United States, Italy and Spain were the sources of the acute and convalescent COVID-19 samples. T cells, B-cell-depleted T cells, or PBMCs supplied cDNA or gDNA.

Authors' analysis steps: Scientists estimated how many nucleated cells there were by amplifying reference gene primers. Sequencing used immunoSEQ multiplex PCR; TCRdb keeps in-frame clones, though not all of them. D and trimming were read from the DNA, whereas the V and J calls and clone size are those reported in that table. The repertoire holds 55,000 to 80,000 clones, with 88% as singletons. The sequence derives from a human donor in a cohort sampled during active COVID-19. Material for sequencing was peripheral blood.

This chain's CDR3 is CASTVGGASEQYF. CDR3 bases: TGTGCCAGCACGGTAGGGGGCGCCAGCGAGCAGTACTTC. The chain uses TRBV2 and TRBJ2-7; 7 bases fit TRBD1. CDR3 size: 13 residues. J was trimmed by 6 bases and V by 7 bases; bases with no gene match: 9. The germline V gene has CDR1 SNHLY and CDR2 FYNNEI.